This record concerns one T cell receptor (beta chain) sequence. As yet, its antigen is unknown. The sample carries other DNA sequences with the same CDR3. The entry originates in a study of neoadjuvant nivolumab and ipilimumab in lung cancer. General study findings and limits: TCR clonality did not significantly correlate with pathologic tumor regression. A small number of samples were TCR sequenced. Only two of four nivolumab-treated tumors gained richness and clonality by surgery.

Sequencing was performed with immunoSEQ multiplex PCR; in TCRdb, only in-frame clones are kept and a portion is missing. The sample includes approximately 17,000 clones, around 69% of them seen just once. Trimming shortened V by 6 bases and J by 7 bases, and 12 bases separated the two germline ends. The CDR3 sequence is 13 residues long. The germline CDR1 and CDR2 sequences are MNHEY and SVGAGI. V usage is TRBV6-5 and J usage is TRBJ1-4, with D possibly being TRBD1 (5 bases). Sample: tumor tissue, taken after neoadjuvant nivolumab, alone or with ipilimumab, at or shortly before surgery. The receptor comes from an adult with non-small cell lung cancer. This CDR3 is CASSAGTTEKLFF. The CDR3, as DNA: TGTGCCAGCAGCGCTGGGACGACTGAAAAACTGTTTTTT.